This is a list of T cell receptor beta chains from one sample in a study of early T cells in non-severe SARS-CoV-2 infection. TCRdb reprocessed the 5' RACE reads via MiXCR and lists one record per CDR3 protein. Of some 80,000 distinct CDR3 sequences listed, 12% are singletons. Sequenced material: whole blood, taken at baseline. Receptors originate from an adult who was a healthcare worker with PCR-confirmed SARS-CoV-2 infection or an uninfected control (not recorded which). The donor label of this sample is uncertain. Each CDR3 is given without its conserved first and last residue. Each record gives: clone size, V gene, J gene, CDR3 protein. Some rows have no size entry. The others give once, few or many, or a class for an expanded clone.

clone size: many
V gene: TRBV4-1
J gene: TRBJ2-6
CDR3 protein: ASSQTYSRSGANVLT

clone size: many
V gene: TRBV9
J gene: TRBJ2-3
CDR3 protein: ASSTFRGRTDTQY

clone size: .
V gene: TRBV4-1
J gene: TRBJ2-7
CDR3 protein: ASSQVGGTLPYEQY

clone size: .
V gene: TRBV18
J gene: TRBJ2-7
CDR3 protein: ASSHGQGGIYEQY

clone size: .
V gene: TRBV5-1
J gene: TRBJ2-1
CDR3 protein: ASSLAGGLSTEQF

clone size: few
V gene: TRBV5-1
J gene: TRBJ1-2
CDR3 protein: ASSTGQVARLANYGYT

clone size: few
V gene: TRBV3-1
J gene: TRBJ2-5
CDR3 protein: ASSQDAGTQY

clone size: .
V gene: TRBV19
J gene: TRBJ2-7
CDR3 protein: ASSMLTGGEQY

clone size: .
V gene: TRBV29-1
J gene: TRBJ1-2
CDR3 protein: SAHLPLGGNGYT

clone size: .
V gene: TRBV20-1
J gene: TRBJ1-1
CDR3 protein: SARGYANTEAF

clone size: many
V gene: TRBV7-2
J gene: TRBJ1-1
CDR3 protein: ASSLRTGKAF

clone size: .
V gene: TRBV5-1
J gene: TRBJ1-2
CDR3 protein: ASSFTIFRDRYNGYT

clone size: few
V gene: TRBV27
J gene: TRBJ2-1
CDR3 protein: ASSLYPNEQF

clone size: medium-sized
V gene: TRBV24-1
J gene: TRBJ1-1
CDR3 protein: ATRQGSGTEAF

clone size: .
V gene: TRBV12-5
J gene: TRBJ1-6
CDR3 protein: ASGSVFPLR

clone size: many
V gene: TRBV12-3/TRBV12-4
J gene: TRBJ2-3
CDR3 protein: ASSSRGTDTQY

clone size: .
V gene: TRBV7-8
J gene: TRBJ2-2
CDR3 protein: ASSSGTRAGELF

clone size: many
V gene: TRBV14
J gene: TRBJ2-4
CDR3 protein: ASSRGQLNIQY

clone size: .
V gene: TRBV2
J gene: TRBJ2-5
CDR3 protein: ASSERGLAGRETQY

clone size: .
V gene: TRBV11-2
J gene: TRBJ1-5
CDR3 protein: ASSLSDSKNQPQH

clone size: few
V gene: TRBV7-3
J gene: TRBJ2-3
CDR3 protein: ASSFTSGRGTDTQY

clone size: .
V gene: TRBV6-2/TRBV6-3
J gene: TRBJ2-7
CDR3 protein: ASSLTSGRPDEQY

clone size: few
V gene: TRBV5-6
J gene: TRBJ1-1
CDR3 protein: ASSLGRVKAF

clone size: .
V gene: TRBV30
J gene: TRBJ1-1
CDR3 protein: AWGFGGQGRPEAF

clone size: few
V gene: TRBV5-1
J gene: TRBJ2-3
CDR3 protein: ASSLEGLLVADTQY

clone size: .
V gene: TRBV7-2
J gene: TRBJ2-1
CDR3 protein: ASSLVGLAINEQF

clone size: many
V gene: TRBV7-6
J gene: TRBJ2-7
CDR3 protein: ASSSGQTWEQY

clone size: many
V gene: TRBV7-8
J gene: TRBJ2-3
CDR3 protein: ASSQKKSGGWTDTQY

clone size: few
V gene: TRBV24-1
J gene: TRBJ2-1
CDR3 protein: ATSDYRNEQF

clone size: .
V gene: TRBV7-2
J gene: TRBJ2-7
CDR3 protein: ASSDAYEQY

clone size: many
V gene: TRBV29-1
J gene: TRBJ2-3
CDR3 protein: SARTGATDTQY

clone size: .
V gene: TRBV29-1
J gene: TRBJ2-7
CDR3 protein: SVGAIYEQY

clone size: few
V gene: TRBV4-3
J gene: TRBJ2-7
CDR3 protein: ASSQGTGGVHEQY

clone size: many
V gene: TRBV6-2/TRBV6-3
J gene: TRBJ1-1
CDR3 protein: ASTLGHTEAF

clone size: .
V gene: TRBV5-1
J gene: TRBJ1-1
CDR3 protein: ASSLSGAEAF

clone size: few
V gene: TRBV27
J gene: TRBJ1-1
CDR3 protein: ASSFGGSRTEAF

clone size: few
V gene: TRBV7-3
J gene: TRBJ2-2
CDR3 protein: ASSLLRTGELF

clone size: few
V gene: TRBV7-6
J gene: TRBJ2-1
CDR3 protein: ASSQAGGSVPPDEQF

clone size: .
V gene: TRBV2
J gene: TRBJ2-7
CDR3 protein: ASSVLTGAYEQY

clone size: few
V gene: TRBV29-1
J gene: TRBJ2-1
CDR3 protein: SATSGRARFNEQF

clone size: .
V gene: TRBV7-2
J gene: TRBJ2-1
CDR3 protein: ASTRTSGSYNEQF

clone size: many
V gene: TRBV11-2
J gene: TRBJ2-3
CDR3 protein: ASSLFRLDTQY

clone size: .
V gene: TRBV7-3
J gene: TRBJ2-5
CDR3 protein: ASSSGGSQETQY

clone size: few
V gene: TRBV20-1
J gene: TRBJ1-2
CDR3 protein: SAINRVAGYGYT

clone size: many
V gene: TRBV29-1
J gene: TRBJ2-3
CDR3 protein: SVFFVLASSTDTQY

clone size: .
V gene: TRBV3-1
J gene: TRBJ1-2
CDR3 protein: ASSPSTEGSKGYT

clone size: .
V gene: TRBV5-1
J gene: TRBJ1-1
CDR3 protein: ASSLSRQVNTEAF

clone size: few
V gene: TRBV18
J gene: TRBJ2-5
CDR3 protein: ASSPPPTGPRSQETQY